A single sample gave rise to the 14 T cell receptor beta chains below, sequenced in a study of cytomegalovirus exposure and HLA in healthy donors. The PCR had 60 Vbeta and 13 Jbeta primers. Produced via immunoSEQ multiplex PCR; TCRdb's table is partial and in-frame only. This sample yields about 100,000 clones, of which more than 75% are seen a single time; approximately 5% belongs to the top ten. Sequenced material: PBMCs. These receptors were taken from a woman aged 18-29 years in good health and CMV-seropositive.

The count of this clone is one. CDR3 protein: CASSLPGLGGYEQYF. The CDR3 DNA is TGTGCCAGCAGCTTACCGGGACTAGGAGGTTACGAGCAGTACTTC. The rearrangement links TRBV5-4 to TRBJ2-7; 8 bases are shared with TRBD2. CDR3 length: 15 residues. V shed 2 bases and J 4 bases; nucleotides not matched to a gene: 8. Germline V gene sequence: CDR1 SGHNT, CDR2 YYREEE (reference sequence). Using reference TRBV5-4 and TRBJ2-7 for the parts outside the CDR3, the full variable domain is ETGVTQSPTHLIKTRGQQVTLRCSSQSGHNTVSWYQQALGQGPQFIFQYYREEENGRGNFPPRFSGLQFPNYSSELNVNALELDDSALYLCASSLPGLGGYEQYFGPGTRLTVT.

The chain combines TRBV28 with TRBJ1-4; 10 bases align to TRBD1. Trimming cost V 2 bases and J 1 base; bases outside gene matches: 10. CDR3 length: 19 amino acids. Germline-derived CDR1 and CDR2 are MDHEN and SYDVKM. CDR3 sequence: CASSLNLRDRGGTNEKLFF. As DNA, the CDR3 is TGTGCCAGCAGTTTAAACCTCCGGGACAGGGGCGGAACTAATGAAAAACTGTTTTTT.

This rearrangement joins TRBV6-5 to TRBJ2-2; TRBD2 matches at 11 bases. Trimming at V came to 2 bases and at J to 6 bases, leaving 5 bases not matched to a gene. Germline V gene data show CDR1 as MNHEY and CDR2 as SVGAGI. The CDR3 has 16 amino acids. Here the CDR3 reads CASSYPTSGKAGELFF. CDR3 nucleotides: TGTGCCAGCAGTTACCCGACTAGCGGGAAAGCCGGGGAGCTGTTTTTT.

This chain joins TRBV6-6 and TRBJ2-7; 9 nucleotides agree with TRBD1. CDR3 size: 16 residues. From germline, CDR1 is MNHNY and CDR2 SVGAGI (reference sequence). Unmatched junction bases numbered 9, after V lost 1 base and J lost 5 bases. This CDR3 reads CASSYLAGQGENEQYF. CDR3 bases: TGTGCCAGCAGTTACTTGGCGGGACAGGGTGAAAACGAGCAGTACTTC.

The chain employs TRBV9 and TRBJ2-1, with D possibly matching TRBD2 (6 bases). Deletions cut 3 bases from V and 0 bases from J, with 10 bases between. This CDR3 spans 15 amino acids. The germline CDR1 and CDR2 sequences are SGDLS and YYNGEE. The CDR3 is CASSAGGGSYNEQFF. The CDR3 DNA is TGTGCCAGCAGCGCCGGGGGTGGCTCCTACAATGAGCAGTTCTTC.

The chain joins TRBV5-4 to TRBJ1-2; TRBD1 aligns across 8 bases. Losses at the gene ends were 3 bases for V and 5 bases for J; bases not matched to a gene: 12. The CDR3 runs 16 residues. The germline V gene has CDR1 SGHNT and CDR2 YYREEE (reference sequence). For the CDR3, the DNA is TGTGCCAGCAGCTGGGCTGGGACAGGCGATTATTATGGCTACACCTTC. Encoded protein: CASSWAGTGDYYGYTF.

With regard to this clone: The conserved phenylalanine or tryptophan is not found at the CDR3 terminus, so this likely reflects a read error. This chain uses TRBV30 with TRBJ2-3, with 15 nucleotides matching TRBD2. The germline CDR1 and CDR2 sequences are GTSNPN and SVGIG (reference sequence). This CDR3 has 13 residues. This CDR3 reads CAFRTSGREKQYV. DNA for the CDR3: TGTGCTTTCAGGACTAGCGGGAGGGAGAAGCAGTATGTT.

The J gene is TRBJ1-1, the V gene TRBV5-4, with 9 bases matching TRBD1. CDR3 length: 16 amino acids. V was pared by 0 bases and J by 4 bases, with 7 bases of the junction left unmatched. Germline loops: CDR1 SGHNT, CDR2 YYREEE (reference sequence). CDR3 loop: CASSLGGQGQLTEAFF. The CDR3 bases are TGTGCCAGCAGCTTGGGGGGACAGGGACAGCTCACTGAAGCTTTCTTT.

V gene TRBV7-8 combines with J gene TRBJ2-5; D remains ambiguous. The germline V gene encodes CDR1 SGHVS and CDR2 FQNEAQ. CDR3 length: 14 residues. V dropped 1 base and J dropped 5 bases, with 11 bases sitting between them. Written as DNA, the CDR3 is TGTGCCAGCAGCTTAGGGCGTACAGCCGAGACCCAGTACTTC. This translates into CASSLGRTAETQYF.

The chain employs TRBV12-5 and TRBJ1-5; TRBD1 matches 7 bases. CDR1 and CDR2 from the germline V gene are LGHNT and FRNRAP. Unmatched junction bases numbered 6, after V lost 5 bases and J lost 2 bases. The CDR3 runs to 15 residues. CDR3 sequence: CASGIETGGNQPQHF. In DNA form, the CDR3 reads TGTGCTAGTGGTATCGAAACAGGGGGCAATCAGCCCCAGCATTTT.

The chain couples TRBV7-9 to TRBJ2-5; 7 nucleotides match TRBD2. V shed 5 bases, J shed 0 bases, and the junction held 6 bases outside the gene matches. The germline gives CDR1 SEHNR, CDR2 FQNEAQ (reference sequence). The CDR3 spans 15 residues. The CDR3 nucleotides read TGTGCCAGCAGCCTACGACTAGCCAACCAAGAGACCCAGTACTTC. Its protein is CASSLRLANQETQYF.

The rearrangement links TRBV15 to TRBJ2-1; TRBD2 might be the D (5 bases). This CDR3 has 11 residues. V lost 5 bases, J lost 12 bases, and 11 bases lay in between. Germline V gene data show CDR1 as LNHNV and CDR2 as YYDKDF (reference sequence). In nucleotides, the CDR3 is TGTGCCACCAGCTGGGGAGAACGGCAGTTCTTC. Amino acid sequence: CATSWGERQFF.

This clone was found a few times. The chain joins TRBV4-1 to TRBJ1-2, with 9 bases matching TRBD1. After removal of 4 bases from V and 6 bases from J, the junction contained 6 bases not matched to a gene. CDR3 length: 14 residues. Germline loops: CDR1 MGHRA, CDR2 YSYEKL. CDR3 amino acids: CASSLWDREDGYTF. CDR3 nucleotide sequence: TGCGCCAGCAGCCTGTGGGACAGGGAGGATGGCTACACCTTC.

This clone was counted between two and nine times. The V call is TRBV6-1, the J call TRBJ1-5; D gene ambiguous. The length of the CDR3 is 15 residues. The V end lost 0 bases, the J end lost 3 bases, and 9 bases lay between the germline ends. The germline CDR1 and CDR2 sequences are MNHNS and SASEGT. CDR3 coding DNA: TGTGCCAGCAGTGAAGCTTGGCAGGTCAATCAGCCCCAGCATTTT. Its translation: CASSEAWQVNQPQHF.